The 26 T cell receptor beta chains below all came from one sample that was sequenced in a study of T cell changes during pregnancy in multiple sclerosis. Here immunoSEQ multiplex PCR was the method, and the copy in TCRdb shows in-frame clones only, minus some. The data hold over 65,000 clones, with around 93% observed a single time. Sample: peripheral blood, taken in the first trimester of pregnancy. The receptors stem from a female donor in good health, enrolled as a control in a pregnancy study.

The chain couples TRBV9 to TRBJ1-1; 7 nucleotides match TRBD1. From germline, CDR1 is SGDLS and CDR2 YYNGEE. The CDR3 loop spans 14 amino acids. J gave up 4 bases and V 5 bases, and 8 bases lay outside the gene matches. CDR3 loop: CASSRQGGGTEAFF. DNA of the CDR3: TGTGCCAGCAGTCGACAGGGAGGAGGCACTGAAGCTTTCTTT.

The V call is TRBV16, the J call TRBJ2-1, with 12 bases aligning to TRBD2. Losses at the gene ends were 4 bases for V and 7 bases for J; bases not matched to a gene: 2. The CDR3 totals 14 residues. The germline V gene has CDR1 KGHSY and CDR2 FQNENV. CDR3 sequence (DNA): TGTGCCAGCAGCCGCGGGACTAGCGGGAATGAGCAGTTCTTC. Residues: CASSRGTSGNEQFF.

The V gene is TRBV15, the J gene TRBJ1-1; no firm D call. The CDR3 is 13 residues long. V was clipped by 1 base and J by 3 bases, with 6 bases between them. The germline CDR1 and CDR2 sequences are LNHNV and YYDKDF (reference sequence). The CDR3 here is CATSRVGYTEAFF. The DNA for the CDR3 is TGTGCCACCAGCAGAGTCGGGTACACTGAAGCTTTCTTT.

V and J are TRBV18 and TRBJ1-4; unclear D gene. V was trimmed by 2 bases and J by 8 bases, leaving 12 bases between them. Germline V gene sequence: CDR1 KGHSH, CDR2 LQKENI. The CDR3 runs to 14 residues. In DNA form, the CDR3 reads TGTGCCAGCTCACCATCGAGGAATGGAGAAAAACTGTTTTTT. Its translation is CASSPSRNGEKLFF.

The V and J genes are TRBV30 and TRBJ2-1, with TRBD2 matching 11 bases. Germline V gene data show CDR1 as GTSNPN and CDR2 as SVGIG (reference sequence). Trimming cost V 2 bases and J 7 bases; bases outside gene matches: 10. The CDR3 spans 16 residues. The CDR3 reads CAWSPGASGGLNEQFF. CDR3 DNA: TGTGCCTGGAGTCCTGGGGCTAGCGGGGGGTTGAATGAGCAGTTCTTC. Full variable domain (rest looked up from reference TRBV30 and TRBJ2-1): SQTIHQWPATLVQPVGSPLSLECTVEGTSNPNLYWYRQAAGRGLQLLFYSVGIGQISSEVPQNLSASRPQDRQFILSSKKLLLSDSGFYLCAWSPGASGGLNEQFFGPGTRLTVL.

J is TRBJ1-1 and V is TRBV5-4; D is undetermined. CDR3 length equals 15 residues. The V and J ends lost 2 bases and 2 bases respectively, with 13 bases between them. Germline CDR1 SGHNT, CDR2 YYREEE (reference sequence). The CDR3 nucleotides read TGTGCCAGCAGCTTCCAGCGATTTGCCAACACTGAAGCTTTCTTT. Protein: CASSFQRFANTEAFF.

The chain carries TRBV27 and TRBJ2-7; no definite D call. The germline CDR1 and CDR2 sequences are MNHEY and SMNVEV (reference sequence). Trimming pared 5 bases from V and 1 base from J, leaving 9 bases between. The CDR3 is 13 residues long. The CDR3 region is CASSETLSYEQYF. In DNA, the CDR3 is TGTGCCAGCAGTGAGACATTATCCTACGAGCAGTACTTC.

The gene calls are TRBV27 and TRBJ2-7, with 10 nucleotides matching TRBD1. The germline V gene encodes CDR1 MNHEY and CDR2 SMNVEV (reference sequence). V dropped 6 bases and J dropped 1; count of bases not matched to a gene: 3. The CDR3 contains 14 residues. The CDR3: CASSRQGASYEQYF. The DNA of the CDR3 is TGTGCCAGCAGCCGACAGGGGGCGTCCTACGAGCAGTACTTC.

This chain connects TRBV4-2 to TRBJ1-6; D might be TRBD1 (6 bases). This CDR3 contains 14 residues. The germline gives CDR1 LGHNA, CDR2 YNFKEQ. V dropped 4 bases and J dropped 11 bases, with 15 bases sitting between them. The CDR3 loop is CASSPGQKEAPLHF. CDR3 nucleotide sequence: TGTGCCAGCAGCCCCGGACAGAAGGAAGCACCCCTCCACTTT.

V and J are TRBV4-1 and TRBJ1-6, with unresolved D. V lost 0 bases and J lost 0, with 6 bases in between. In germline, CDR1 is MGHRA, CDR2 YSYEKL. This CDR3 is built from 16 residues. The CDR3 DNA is TGCGCCAGCAGCCAAGACCCGAGCTCCTATAATTCACCCCTCCACTTT. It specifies CASSQDPSSYNSPLHF.

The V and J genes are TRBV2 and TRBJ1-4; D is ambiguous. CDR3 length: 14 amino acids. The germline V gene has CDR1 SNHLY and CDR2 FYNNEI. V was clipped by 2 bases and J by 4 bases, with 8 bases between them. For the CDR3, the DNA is TGTGCCAGCAGTGAATGGAGCGGTAATGAAAAACTGTTTTTT. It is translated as CASSEWSGNEKLFF. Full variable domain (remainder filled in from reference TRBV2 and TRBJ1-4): EPEVTQTPSHQVTQMGQEVILRCVPISNHLYFYWYRQILGQKVEFLVSFYNNEISEKSEIFDDQFSVERPDGSNFTLKIRSTKLEDSAMYFCASSEWSGNEKLFFGSGTQLSVL.

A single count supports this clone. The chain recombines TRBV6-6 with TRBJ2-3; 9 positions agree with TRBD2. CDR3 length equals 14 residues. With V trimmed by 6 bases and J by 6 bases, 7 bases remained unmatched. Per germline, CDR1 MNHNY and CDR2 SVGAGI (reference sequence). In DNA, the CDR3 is TGTGCCAGCAGGCCGGGACTAGCAAGGGATACGCAGTATTTT. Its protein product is CASRPGLARDTQYF.

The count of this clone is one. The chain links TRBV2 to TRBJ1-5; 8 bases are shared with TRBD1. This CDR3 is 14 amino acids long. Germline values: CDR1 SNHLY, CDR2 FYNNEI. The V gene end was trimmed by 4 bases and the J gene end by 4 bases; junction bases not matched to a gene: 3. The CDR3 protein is CASSGTGQNQPQHF. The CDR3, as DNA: TGTGCCAGCAGTGGGACAGGGCAGAATCAGCCCCAGCATTTT.

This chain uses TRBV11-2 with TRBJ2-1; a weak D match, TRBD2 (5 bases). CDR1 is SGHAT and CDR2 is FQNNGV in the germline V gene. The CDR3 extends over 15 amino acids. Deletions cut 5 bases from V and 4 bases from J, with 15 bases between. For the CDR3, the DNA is TGTGCCAGCAGCATAGGGCCGGGGAGATACAATGAGCAGTTCTTC. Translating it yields CASSIGPGRYNEQFF. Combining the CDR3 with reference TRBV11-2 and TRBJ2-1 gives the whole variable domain EAGVAQSPRYKIIEKRQSVAFWCNPISGHATLYWYQQILGQGPKLLIQFQNNGVVDDSQLPKDRFSAERLKGVDSTLKIQPAKLEDSAVYLCASSIGPGRYNEQFFGPGTRLTVL.

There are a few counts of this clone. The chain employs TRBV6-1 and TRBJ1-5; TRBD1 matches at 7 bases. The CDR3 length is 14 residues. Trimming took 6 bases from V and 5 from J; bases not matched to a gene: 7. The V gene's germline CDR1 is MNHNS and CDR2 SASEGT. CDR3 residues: CASRRGQVDQPQHF. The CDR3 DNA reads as TGTGCCAGCAGGAGAGGACAGGTCGATCAGCCCCAGCATTTT.

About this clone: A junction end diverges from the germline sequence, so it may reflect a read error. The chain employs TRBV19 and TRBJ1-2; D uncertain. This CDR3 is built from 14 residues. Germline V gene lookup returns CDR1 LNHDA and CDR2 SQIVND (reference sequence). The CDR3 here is CASSIVIGAPFVMF. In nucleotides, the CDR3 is TGTGCCAGTAGTATAGTCATCGGAGCCCCCTTCGTTATGTTC. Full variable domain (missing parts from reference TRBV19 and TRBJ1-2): DGGITQSPKYLFRKEGQNVTLSCEQNLNHDAMYWYRQDPGQGLRLIYYSQIVNDFQKGDIAEGYSVSREKKESFPLTVTSAQKNPTAFYLCASSIVIGAPFVMFGSGTRLTVV.

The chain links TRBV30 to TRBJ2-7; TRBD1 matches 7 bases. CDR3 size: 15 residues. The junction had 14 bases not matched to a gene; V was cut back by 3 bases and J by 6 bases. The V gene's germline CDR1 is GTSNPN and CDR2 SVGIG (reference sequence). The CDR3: CAWRPGQRLLAEQYF. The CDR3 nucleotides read TGTGCCTGGAGGCCGGGACAGCGGTTACTGGCCGAGCAGTACTTC.

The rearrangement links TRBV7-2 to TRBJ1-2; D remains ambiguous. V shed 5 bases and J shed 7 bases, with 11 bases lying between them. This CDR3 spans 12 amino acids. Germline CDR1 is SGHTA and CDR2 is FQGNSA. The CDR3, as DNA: TGTGCCAGCAGCCCTCAAAGGAGTGGCTACACCTTC. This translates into CASSPQRSGYTF.

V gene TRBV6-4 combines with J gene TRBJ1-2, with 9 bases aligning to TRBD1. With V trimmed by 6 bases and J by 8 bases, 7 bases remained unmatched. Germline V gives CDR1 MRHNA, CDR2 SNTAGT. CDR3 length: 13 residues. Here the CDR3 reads CASRRTGELGYTF. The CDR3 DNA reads TGTGCCAGCAGGAGGACAGGGGAGTTGGGCTACACCTTC.

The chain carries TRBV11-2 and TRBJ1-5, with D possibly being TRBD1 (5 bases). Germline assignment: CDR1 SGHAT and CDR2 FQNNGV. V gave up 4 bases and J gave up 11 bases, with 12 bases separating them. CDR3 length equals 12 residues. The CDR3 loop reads CASSYGGMAQHF. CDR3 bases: TGTGCCAGCAGCTACGGGGGGATGGCCCAGCATTTT.

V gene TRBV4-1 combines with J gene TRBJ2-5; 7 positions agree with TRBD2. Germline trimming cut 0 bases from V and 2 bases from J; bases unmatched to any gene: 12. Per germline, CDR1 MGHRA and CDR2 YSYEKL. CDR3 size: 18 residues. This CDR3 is CASSQDWGGVGEQETQYF. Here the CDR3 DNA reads TGCGCCAGCAGCCAAGATTGGGGAGGGGTCGGGGAACAAGAGACCCAGTACTTC.

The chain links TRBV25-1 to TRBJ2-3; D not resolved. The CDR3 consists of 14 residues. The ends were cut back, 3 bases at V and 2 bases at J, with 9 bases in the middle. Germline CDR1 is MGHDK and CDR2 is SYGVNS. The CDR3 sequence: CASSDGPNTDTQYF. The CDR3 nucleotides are TGTGCCAGCAGTGATGGGCCCAACACAGATACGCAGTATTTT.

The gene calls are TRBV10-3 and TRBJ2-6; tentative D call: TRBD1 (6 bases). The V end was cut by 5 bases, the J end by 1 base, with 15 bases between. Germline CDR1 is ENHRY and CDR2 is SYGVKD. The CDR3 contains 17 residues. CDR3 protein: CAISRTELLSGANVLTF. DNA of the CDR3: TGTGCCATCAGTAGGACAGAGCTCCTTTCTGGGGCCAACGTCCTGACTTTC.

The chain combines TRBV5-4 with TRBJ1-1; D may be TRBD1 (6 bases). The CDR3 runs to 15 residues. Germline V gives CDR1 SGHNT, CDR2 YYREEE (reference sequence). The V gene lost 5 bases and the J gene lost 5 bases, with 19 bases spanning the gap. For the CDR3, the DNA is TGTGCCAGCAGATTGTCGGTAGAGAGGGGGACTGAAGCTTTCTTT. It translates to CASRLSVERGTEAFF. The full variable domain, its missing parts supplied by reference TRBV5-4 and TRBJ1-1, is ETGVTQSPTHLIKTRGQQVTLRCSSQSGHNTVSWYQQALGQGPQFIFQYYREEENGRGNFPPRFSGLQFPNYSSELNVNALELDDSALYLCASRLSVERGTEAFFGQGTRLTVV.

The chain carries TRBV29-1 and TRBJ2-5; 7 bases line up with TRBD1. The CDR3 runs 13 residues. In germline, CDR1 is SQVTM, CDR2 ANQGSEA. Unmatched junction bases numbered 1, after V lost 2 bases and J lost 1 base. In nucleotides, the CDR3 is TGCAGCGTTGAATGGGACAGCCAAGAGACCCAGTACTTC. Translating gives CSVEWDSQETQYF.

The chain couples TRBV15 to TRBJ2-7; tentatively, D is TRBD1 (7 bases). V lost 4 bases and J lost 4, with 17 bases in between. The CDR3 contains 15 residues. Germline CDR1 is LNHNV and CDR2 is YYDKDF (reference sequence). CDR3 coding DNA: TGTGCCACCAGCAACTGGGCAGGGGGGACATACGAGCAGTACTTC. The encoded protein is CATSNWAGGTYEQYF.